Below are 24 T cell receptor beta chains sequenced from a single sample in a study of blood T cell repertoires in COVID-19. Generated by immunoSEQ multiplex PCR, the TCRdb table keeps only in-frame clones and is missing some. This table holds 350,000 to 400,000 clones, more than 75% found once. The sample comprised PBMCs or T cells enriched from blood (not recorded which). The receptor source for this set is a woman in her twenties or thirties with acute COVID-19.

The chain couples TRBV2 to TRBJ1-5; the D gene is possibly TRBD1 (6 bases). The CDR3 has 13 amino acids. Germline assignment: CDR1 SNHLY and CDR2 FYNNEI. V gave up 7 bases and J gave up 6 bases, with 13 bases separating them. This CDR3 reads CASMTGLGQPQHF. The CDR3, as DNA: TGTGCCAGCATGACAGGACTTGGTCAGCCCCAGCATTTT. Full variable domain (missing parts from reference TRBV2 and TRBJ1-5): EPEVTQTPSHQVTQMGQEVILRCVPISNHLYFYWYRQILGQKVEFLVSFYNNEISEKSEIFDDQFSVERPDGSNFTLKIRSTKLEDSAMYFCASMTGLGQPQHFGDGTRLSIL.

The chain uses TRBV19 and TRBJ1-1; D may be TRBD1 (5 bases). The germline V gene has CDR1 LNHDA and CDR2 SQIVND (reference sequence). This CDR3 contains 15 residues. V was clipped by 3 bases and J by 3 bases, with 14 bases between them. The CDR3 coding sequence is TGTGCCAGTAGTATCTCTGCGAGCAGGGACACTGAAGCTTTCTTT. It specifies CASSISASRDTEAFF.

This clone was counted a few times. The chain combines TRBV7-3 with TRBJ2-1; 12 nucleotides match TRBD2. V dropped 5 bases and J dropped 9; count of bases not matched to a gene: 8. The CDR3 loop spans 15 amino acids. The germline V gene encodes CDR1 SGHTA and CDR2 FQGTGA. CDR3 DNA: TGTGCCAGCAGCAACCCTAGCGGGGGGGCCACTGAGCAGTTCTTC. Its translation: CASSNPSGGATEQFF.

The CDR3 bases are TGTGCCAGCAGCTCCTACGGACAAGCCCAGCAGTACTTC. This sequence encodes CASSSYGQAQQYF. The rearrangement joins TRBV7-2 to TRBJ2-7, with D tentatively TRBD1 (5 bases). Looked up from germline, CDR1 is SGHTA and CDR2 is FQGNSA. The CDR3 consists of 13 residues. Trimming pared 4 bases from V and 8 bases from J, leaving 15 bases between.

This clone occurred a few times. The chain combines TRBV11-2 with TRBJ2-2; possible D gene TRBD2, 5 bases. CDR1 and CDR2 from the germline V gene are SGHAT and FQNNGV. V was trimmed by 0 bases and J by 6 bases, leaving 11 bases between them. There are 15 residues in the CDR3. The CDR3 coding sequence is TGTGCCAGCAGCTTAGATCCTTCAGCGGCCGGGGAGCTGTTTTTT. It codes for CASSLDPSAAGELFF. Full variable domain (remainder filled in from reference TRBV11-2 and TRBJ2-2): EAGVAQSPRYKIIEKRQSVAFWCNPISGHATLYWYQQILGQGPKLLIQFQNNGVVDDSQLPKDRFSAERLKGVDSTLKIQPAKLEDSAVYLCASSLDPSAAGELFFGEGSRLTVL.

This clone was observed a single time. The chain couples TRBV6-5 to TRBJ2-7, with 11 bases matching TRBD1. Germline assignment: CDR1 MNHEY and CDR2 SVGAGI. Germline trimming cut 6 bases from V and 4 bases from J; bases unmatched to any gene: 5. This CDR3 contains 14 residues. The CDR3 DNA is TGTGCCAGCAGACGGACAGGGGGCGCTTACGAGCAGTACTTC. Residues: CASRRTGGAYEQYF.

V is TRBV3-1 (or the pseudogene TRBV3-2) and J is TRBJ1-2, with a tentative D call TRBD1 (5 bases). Trimming pared 3 bases from V and 8 bases from J, leaving 16 bases between. The germline gives CDR1 LGHDT, CDR2 YNNKEL (reference sequence). The CDR3 runs 14 residues. CDR3 loop: CASSQGTTGGGYTF. In DNA, the CDR3 is TGTGCCAGCAGCCAGGGCACCACCGGGGGGGGCTACACCTTC.

This chain uses TRBV14 with TRBJ2-4; 10 bases are shared with TRBD2. The CDR3 runs to 16 residues. Germline CDR1 is SGHDN and CDR2 is FVKESK. V gave up 4 bases and J gave up 0 bases; unmatched junction bases: 3. The CDR3 DNA reads as TGTGCCAGCAGCCGAACTAGCGGGATAGCCAAAAACATTCAGTACTTC. Its translation is CASSRTSGIAKNIQYF.

As regards this clone: Other nucleotide sequences from this sample produce the same CDR3. This sequence joins TRBV30 and TRBJ1-1; D unresolved. Germline assignment: CDR1 GTSNPN and CDR2 SVGIG (reference sequence). V lost 5 bases to trimming and J lost 0 bases, with 10 bases between them. The length of the CDR3 is 13 residues. CDR3 loop: CAWGTGMNTEAFF. CDR3 bases: TGTGCCTGGGGAACCGGGATGAACACTGAAGCTTTCTTT.

The chain is built from TRBV5-1 and TRBJ1-1; 9 nucleotides align to TRBD1. Germline V gene data show CDR1 as SGHRS and CDR2 as YFSETQ. The CDR3 sequence is 16 residues long. The junction had 12 bases not matched to a gene; V was cut back by 4 bases and J by 5 bases. The CDR3 nucleotides are TGCGCCAGCAGCCTTTCCGGGACAGGGATTGAAACTGAAGCTTTCTTT. Amino acid sequence: CASSLSGTGIETEAFF.

The V call is TRBV18, the J call TRBJ1-1; 7 bases are shared with TRBD1. Per germline, CDR1 KGHSH and CDR2 LQKENI. J was trimmed by 3 bases and V by 8 bases; bases with no gene match: 3. This CDR3 has 12 residues. The CDR3 DNA is TGTGCCAGCGCCCAGGGGGACACTGAAGCTTTCTTT. It specifies CASAQGDTEAFF. Supplemented by reference TRBV18 and TRBJ1-1, the full variable domain reads NAGVMQNPRHLVRRRGQEARLRCSPMKGHSHVYWYRQLPEEGLKFMVYLQKENIIDESGMPKERFSAEFPKEGPSILRIQQVVRGDSAAYFCASAQGDTEAFFGQGTRLTVV.

This clone appeared a single time. The chain has TRBV12-3 or TRBV12-4 and TRBJ1-6; D gene uncertain. V lost 6 bases and J 8 bases, leaving 8 bases between the germline ends. This CDR3 spans 12 amino acids. This CDR3 reads CASRRLYSPLHF. The CDR3 nucleotides read TGTGCCAGCAGACGACTTTATTCACCCCTCCACTTT.

The gene calls are TRBV2 and TRBJ2-7; D possibly corresponds to TRBD1 (6 bases). Germline V gene sequence: CDR1 SNHLY, CDR2 FYNNEI. The CDR3 runs to 14 residues. Trimming pared 2 bases from V and 0 bases from J, leaving 8 bases between. The chain's CDR3 is CASSERTASYEQYF. For the CDR3, the DNA is TGTGCCAGCAGTGAAAGGACAGCCTCCTACGAGCAGTACTTC.

The chain employs TRBV11-2 and TRBJ2-7, with TRBD1 matching over 7 bases. The CDR3 runs 14 residues. CDR1 SGHAT and CDR2 FQNNGV come from the germline V gene. After removal of 1 base from V and 2 bases from J, the junction contained 2 bases not matched to a gene. This CDR3 is CASSLGQGPYEQYF. For the CDR3, the DNA is TGTGCCAGCAGCTTAGGACAGGGTCCCTACGAGCAGTACTTC.

The chain links TRBV19 to TRBJ1-2, with a weak D call TRBD1 (5 bases). CDR1 LNHDA and CDR2 SQIVND come from the germline V gene (reference sequence). The V and J ends lost 3 bases and 8 bases respectively, with 19 bases between them. This CDR3 has 15 amino acids. The CDR3: CASSIAAGPTVGYTF. The CDR3 nucleotides read TGTGCCAGTAGTATCGCTGCGGGACCGACGGTGGGCTACACCTTC.

The rearrangement links TRBV10-2 to TRBJ2-7; TRBD1 matches 9 bases. V shed 7 bases, J shed 3 bases, and the junction held 7 bases outside the gene matches. CDR3 length: 14 amino acids. The V gene's germline CDR1 is WSHSY and CDR2 SAAADI. The CDR3: CASKRDRAFYEQYF. The CDR3 region has the DNA TGCGCCAGCAAGAGGGACAGGGCTTTCTACGAGCAGTACTTC.

The chain joins TRBV24-1 to TRBJ1-5; 8 bases match TRBD1. The J segment lost 7 bases and the V segment lost 4 bases, leaving 5 bases of the junction unmatched. Germline CDR1 KGHDR, CDR2 SFDVKD. CDR3 length: 14 residues. The CDR3 nucleotides are TGTGCCACCAGTGAGGGACAGGTTGGGCAGCCCCAGCATTTT. This translates into CATSEGQVGQPQHF.

This chain connects TRBV21-1 to TRBJ1-2. TRBV21-1 is a known pseudogene. The CDR3 consists of 18 residues. The CDR3 DNA is TGTGCCAGCAGCAACCAATGGGGAGCCTCGTTAGCTAACTATGGCTACACCTTC. Its protein product is CASSNQWGASLANYGYTF.

The chain combines TRBV6-5 with TRBJ2-2; TRBD2 might be the D (5 bases). Between the trimmed V and J ends, which lost 5 bases and 6 bases, there was a span of 10 bases. Germline V gene data show CDR1 as MNHEY and CDR2 as SVGAGI. The CDR3 totals 13 residues. The CDR3 sequence is CASSRRVPGELFF. The CDR3 nucleotides are TGTGCCAGCAGTCGGCGGGTTCCCGGGGAGCTGTTTTTT.

Points on this clone: Other DNA sequences from this sample encode an identical CDR3 as well. This sequence joins TRBV11-1 and TRBJ1-2; D gene uncertain. CDR3 size: 13 residues. Germline V gene sequence: CDR1 SGHAT, CDR2 FQDESV (reference sequence). V dropped 3 bases and J dropped 2 bases, with 7 bases sitting between them. The CDR3 DNA is TGTGCCAGCAGCTTCAGTCGAAACTATGGCTACACCTTC. The encoded protein is CASSFSRNYGYTF.

This chain connects TRBV5-4 to TRBJ2-6; 8 bases agree with TRBD1. The CDR3 sequence is 17 residues long. CDR1 and CDR2 from the germline V gene are SGHNT and YYREEE (reference sequence). The V gene end was trimmed by 4 bases and the J gene end by 3 bases; junction bases not matched to a gene: 9. The CDR3 DNA reads as TGTGCCAGCAGCCATGCGAACACAGGGGGTGGGGCCAACGTCCTGACTTTC. This sequence encodes CASSHANTGGGANVLTF.

The chain combines TRBV18 with TRBJ2-7; D possibly corresponds to TRBD1 (5 bases). This CDR3 has 14 amino acids. Trimming removed 3 bases at V and 4 bases at J, with 13 bases between. Germline CDR1 reads KGHSH; CDR2 reads LQKENI. This CDR3 reads CASSPGLVSYEQYF. In nucleotides, the CDR3 is TGTGCCAGCTCACCGGGGCTGGTCTCTTACGAGCAGTACTTC.

The chain uses TRBV4-1 and TRBJ2-2, with 7 positions matching TRBD1. Germline-derived CDR1 and CDR2 are MGHRA and YSYEKL. V lost 0 bases and J lost 0; bases outside the gene matches: 7. The CDR3 sequence is 18 residues long. The CDR3 region has the DNA TGCGCCAGCAGCCAAGATCTCTGGCAGGGGGCGAACACCGGGGAGCTGTTTTTT. This sequence encodes CASSQDLWQGANTGELFF.

The rearrangement joins TRBV7-3 to TRBJ2-1; D perhaps matches TRBD2 (5 bases). Trimming took 5 bases from V and 3 from J, leaving 8 bases between them. Per germline, CDR1 SGHTA and CDR2 FQGTGA. There are 13 residues in the CDR3. Here the CDR3 DNA reads TGTGCCAGCAGCCCCGAGGGCTACAATGAGCAGTTCTTC. Its protein product is CASSPEGYNEQFF.